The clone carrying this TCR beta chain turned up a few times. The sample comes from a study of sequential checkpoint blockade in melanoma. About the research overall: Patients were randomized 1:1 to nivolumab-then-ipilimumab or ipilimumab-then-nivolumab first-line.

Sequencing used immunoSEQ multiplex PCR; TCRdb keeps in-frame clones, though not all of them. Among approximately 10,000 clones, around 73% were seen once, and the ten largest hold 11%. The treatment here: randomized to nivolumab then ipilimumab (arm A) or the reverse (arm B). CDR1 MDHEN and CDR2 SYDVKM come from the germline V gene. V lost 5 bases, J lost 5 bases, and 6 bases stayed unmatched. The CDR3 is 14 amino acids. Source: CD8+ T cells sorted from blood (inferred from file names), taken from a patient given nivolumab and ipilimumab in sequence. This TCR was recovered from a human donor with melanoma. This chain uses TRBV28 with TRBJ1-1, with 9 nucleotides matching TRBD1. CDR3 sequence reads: CASSLDRGRTEAFF. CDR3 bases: TGTGCCAGCAGTCTCGACAGGGGGAGAACTGAAGCTTTCTTT.